This record looks at one T cell receptor beta chain sequence and its context. The antigen remains unidentified. Looked up from germline, CDR1 is KGHSH and CDR2 is LQKENI. The CDR3 extends over 20 amino acids. With V trimmed by 1 base and J by 0 bases, 12 bases remained unmatched. Over several immunoSEQ plates, each subset's genomic DNA was distributed in even portions. Profiling relied on immunoSEQ multiplex PCR, and the TCRdb table lists in-frame clones only, not all of them. The table lists about half a million clones, more than 65% of them singletons. This record belongs to a study of shared clonotypes between healthy human individuals. Donors were healthy HIV-negative adults without recent acute infections or vaccinations. Extraction of genomic DNA in unsorted samples used about 90 million PBMCs. Study results and caveats: Only blood underwent sampling, and tissue repertoires likely differ.

Sequences were obtained from PBMCs. This clonotype was obtained from a woman in her forties in good health. Some clones in this sample may be carry-over from other donors' samples. The V and J genes are TRBV18 and TRBJ2-4; TRBD2 agrees at 10 bases. The CDR3 spells CASSPRGASGSPLAKNIQYF. The CDR3, as DNA: TGTGCCAGCTCACCACGGGGGGCTAGCGGGAGCCCGTTAGCCAAAAACATTCAGTACTTC.